Below, 5 T cell receptor beta chains from the same sample are listed, as sequenced in a study of shared clonotypes between healthy human individuals. Only in-frame clones appear in the TCRdb table, and some are missing; sequencing was by immunoSEQ multiplex PCR. Of roughly 2,300,000 clones listed, around 90% were seen once; the top ten hold about 0.41%. Sequencing was performed on naive CD4+ T cells from PBMCs. Documented subset: CD45RA+ positively selected. These receptors all come from a man between 18 and 29 years old in good health. Some clones in this sample may be carry-over from other donors' samples.

The chain combines TRBV4-1 with TRBJ2-3; 8 nucleotides match TRBD2. Per the germline V gene, CDR1 is MGHRA and CDR2 is YSYEKL. The CDR3 loop spans 19 amino acids. Trimming cost V 0 bases and J 0 bases; bases outside gene matches: 11. The CDR3 region has the DNA TGCGCCAGCAGCCAAGACCCCGTTAGGGCTAGCGGGAGCACAGATACGCAGTATTTT. Translation: CASSQDPVRASGSTDTQYF.

The chain links TRBV28 to TRBJ2-3; the match to TRBD2 covers 9 bases. J was trimmed by 3 bases and V by 6 bases; bases with no gene match: 13. Germline V lookup: CDR1 MDHEN, CDR2 SYDVKM. CDR3 length: 17 amino acids. CDR3 bases: TGTGCCAGCAGATCTAGCGGGACCCCAAGGGGTACAGATACGCAGTATTTT. Translated, it gives CASRSSGTPRGTDTQYF.

The CDR3 spells CASSLARMVYEQYF. The DNA of the CDR3 is TGTGCCAGCAGCCTCGCCAGGATGGTCTACGAGCAGTACTTC. The chain is built from TRBV28 and TRBJ2-7; D not certain. Between the trimmed V and J ends, which lost 6 bases and 3 bases, there was a span of 15 bases. This CDR3 has 14 residues. CDR1 and CDR2 from the germline V gene are MDHEN and SYDVKM.

This clone has a handful of counts. The rearrangement links TRBV5-6 to TRBJ1-1, with 7 bases matching TRBD1. V was pared by 3 bases and J by 5 bases, with 10 bases of the junction left unmatched. The germline V gene has CDR1 SGHDT and CDR2 YYEEEE. The CDR3 loop spans 15 amino acids. CDR3 nucleotide sequence: TGTGCCAGCAGCTGGAGGGGACAGAGGTGGACTGAAGCTTTCTTT. Protein sequence: CASSWRGQRWTEAFF.

The chain links TRBV6-5 to TRBJ2-7, with D unresolved. V lost 0 bases and J lost 3, with 12 bases in between. CDR3 size: 15 residues. Germline V lookup: CDR1 MNHEY, CDR2 SVGAGI. The CDR3 nucleotides read TGTGCCAGCAGTTACTCGATTTCCCCCGGCTACGAGCAGTACTTC. Protein product: CASSYSISPGYEQYF.